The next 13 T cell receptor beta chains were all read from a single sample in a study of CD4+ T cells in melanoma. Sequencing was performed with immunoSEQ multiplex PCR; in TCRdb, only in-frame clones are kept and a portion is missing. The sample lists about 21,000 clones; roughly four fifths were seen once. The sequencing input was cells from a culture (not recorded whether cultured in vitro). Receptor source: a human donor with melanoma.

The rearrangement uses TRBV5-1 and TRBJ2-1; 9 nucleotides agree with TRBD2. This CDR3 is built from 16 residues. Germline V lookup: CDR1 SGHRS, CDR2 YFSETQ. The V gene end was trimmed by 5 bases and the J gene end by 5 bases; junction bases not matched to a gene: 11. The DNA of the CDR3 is TGCGCCAGCAGGCCCCGGATTGCGGGGGGGGACAATGAGCAGTTCTTC. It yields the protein CASRPRIAGGDNEQFF.

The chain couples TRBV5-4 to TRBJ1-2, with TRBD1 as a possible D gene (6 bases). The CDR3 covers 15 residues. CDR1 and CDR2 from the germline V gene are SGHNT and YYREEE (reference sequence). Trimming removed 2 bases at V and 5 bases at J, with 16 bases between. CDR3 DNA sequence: TGTGCCAGCAGCTTTTCTAACCGGGGGCAATATGGCTACACCTTC. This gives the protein CASSFSNRGQYGYTF. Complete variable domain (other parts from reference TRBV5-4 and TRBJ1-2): ETGVTQSPTHLIKTRGQQVTLRCSSQSGHNTVSWYQQALGQGPQFIFQYYREEENGRGNFPPRFSGLQFPNYSSELNVNALELDDSALYLCASSFSNRGQYGYTFGSGTRLTVV.

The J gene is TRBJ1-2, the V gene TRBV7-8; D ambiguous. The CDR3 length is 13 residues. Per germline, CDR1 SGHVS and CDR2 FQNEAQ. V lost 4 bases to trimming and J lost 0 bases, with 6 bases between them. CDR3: CASSYGTNYGYTF. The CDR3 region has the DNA TGTGCCAGCAGCTATGGAACTAACTATGGCTACACCTTC.

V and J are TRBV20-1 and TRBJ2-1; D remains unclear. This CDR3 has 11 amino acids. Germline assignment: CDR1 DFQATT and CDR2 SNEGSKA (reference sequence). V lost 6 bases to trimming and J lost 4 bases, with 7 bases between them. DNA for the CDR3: TGCAGTGCCACGACTTACAATGAGCAGTTCTTC. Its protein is CSATTYNEQFF.

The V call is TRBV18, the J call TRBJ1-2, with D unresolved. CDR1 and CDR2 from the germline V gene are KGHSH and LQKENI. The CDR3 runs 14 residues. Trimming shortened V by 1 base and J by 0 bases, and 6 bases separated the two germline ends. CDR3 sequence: CASSPQGANYGYTF. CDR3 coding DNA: TGTGCCAGCTCACCACAGGGAGCTAACTATGGCTACACCTTC. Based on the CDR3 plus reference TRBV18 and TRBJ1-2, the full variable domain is NAGVMQNPRHLVRRRGQEARLRCSPMKGHSHVYWYRQLPEEGLKFMVYLQKENIIDESGMPKERFSAEFPKEGPSILRIQQVVRGDSAAYFCASSPQGANYGYTFGSGTRLTVV.

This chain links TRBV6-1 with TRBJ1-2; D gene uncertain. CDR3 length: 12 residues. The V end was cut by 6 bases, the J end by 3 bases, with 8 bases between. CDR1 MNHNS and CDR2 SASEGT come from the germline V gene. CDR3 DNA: TGTGCCAGCAGGGGAGGGTACTATGGCTACACCTTC. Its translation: CASRGGYYGYTF.

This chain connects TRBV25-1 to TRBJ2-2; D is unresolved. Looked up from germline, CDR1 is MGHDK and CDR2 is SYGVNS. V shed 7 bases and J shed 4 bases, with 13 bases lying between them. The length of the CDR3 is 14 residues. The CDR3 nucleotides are TGTGCCAGCATACTCGTCTCGGGCACCGGGGAGCTGTTTTTT. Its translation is CASILVSGTGELFF. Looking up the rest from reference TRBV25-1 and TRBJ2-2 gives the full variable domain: EADIYQTPRYLVIGTGKKITLECSQTMGHDKMYWYQQDPGMELHLIHYSYGVNSTEKGDLSSESTVSRIRTEHFPLTLESARPSHTSQYLCASILVSGTGELFFGEGSRLTVL.

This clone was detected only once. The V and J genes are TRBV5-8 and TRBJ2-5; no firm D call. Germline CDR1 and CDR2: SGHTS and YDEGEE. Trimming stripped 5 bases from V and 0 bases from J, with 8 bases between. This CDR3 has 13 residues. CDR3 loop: CASRLWNQETQYF. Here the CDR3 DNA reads TGTGCCAGCAGGTTATGGAACCAAGAGACCCAGTACTTC. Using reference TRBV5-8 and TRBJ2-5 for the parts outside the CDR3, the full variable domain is EAGVTQSPTHLIKTRGQQATLRCSPISGHTSVYWYQQALGLGLQFLLWYDEGEERNRGNFPPRFSGRQFPNYSSELNVNALELEDSALYLCASRLWNQETQYFGPGTRLLVL.

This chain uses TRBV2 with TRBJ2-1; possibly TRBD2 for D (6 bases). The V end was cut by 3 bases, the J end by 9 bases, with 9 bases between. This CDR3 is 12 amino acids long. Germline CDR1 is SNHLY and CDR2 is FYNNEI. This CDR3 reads CASSETSSEQFF. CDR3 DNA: TGTGCCAGCAGTGAGACTAGTAGTGAGCAGTTCTTC. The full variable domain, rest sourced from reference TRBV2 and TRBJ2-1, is EPEVTQTPSHQVTQMGQEVILRCVPISNHLYFYWYRQILGQKVEFLVSFYNNEISEKSEIFDDQFSVERPDGSNFTLKIRSTKLEDSAMYFCASSETSSEQFFGPGTRLTVL.

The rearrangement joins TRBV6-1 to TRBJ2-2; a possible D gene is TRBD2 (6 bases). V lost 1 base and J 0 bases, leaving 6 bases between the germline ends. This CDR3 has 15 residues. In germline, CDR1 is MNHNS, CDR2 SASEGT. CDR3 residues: CASSEGGANTGELFF. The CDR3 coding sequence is TGTGCCAGCAGTGAAGGGGGGGCGAACACCGGGGAGCTGTTTTTT.

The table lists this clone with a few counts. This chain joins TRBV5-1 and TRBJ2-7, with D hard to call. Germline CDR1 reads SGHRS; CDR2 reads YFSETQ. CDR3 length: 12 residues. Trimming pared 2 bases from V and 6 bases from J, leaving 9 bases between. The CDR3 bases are TGCGCCAGCAGCTTAGGGTTGCGCGAGCAGTACTTC. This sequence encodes CASSLGLREQYF.

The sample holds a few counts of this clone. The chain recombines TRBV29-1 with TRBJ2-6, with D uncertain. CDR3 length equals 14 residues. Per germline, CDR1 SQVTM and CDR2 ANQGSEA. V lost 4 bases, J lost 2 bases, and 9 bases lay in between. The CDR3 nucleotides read TGCAGCGTTGGGGCGGTAGCTGGGGCCAACGTCCTGACTTTC. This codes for CSVGAVAGANVLTF.

The CDR3 DNA sequence: TGTGCCAGCAGCTTAGGTTTATCATTGGGCCGCGAGCAGTACTTC. Its translation is CASSLGLSLGREQYF. This chain connects TRBV13 to TRBJ2-7; D not resolved. Trimming removed 0 bases from V and 6 bases from J, with 15 bases in between. CDR3 length: 15 amino acids. Germline V gives CDR1 PRHDT, CDR2 FYEKMQ (reference sequence).